This TCR beta chain was retrieved from a study of long-term antiretroviral therapy in people with HIV (dated by TCRdb to the early 2020s). For context, the study as a whole: The earliest samples were collected about a decade before the 2015 WHO recommendation for immediate ART, when ART was typically delayed until CD4 counts fell. About two fifths of the roughly 30 participants with HIV were female. A retrospective serial study tested whether changes in peripheral blood TRB repertoire composition and diversity were associated with ART initiation and durable HIV suppression. The cohort contributed over 150 cryopreserved PBMC samples from about 30 adults with confirmed HIV infection, collected serially over a mean of about 6 years (range 1-12). No cross-contamination during QIAcube processing turned up in test extractions that ran a monoclonal T-cell line alongside approximately 35 polyclonal samples. Study-wide findings and limitations: HIV repertoires had narrower CDR3 length ranges than controls, and the network structure suggested an antigen-experienced repertoire that shifted only slightly toward naive after ART. Because cell numbers in pre-ART samples were limited, unsorted PBMC were profiled instead of sorted CD4+ and CD8+ T cells. A significant increase in TRB diversity was found to be associated with ART initiation, although TRB diversity was observed to remain significantly below that of transplant donor controls even after long-term ART. Inferences about post-ART repertoire changes were limited because no data were available on ART adherence, viral resistance or therapy changes. At every time point, the repertoire was dominated by expanded TRB clones first identified before ART initiation, although this dominance fluctuated and, in many PLHIV, declined after ART. Samples dated from the mid-2000s to the late 2010s, and the ART regimens used may be less effective than current ones. Limited PBMC availability meant only the TCR beta chain was sequenced, without alpha chain pairing.

Concerning this clone: Its antigen is still unknown. Base qualities were left out, and no much larger clone turns up one base away.

To be included, a participant needed at least one PBMC sample from before ART initiation plus at least two post-ART samples. Every participant with HIV received treatment in the United States of America. Before DNA extraction, cryopreserved samples of about 0.9-11 million PBMC were thawed and washed. At the time of the earliest PBMC sample, participants with HIV were aged between about 23 and 54 years. Per participant, PBMC samples came from 1-4 timepoints prior to ART initiation and 2-8 timepoints following ART initiation, for a median of 7 samples. Serial HIV viral load, CD4+ T-cell count, ART history and demographic data were obtained for every participant. Using a Qiagen kit on a QIAcube, genomic DNA was extracted from unsorted PBMC, with samples processed in batches of 12. The immunoSEQ hsTCRB v3.0 assay was used at survey level resolution to sequence the TRB variable region. A depth of roughly 35,000-50,000 T-cell genomes per sample was targeted for TRB sequencing. Pooled TRB libraries were sequenced on an Illumina MiSeq with a v3 150-cycle kit. The study's own analysis went as follows. Analysis of repertoires was carried out in R inside a reproducible Nextflow workflow spanning QC, data transformation and analysis. LymphoSeq2, an R package for AIRR-Seq data exploration, was used to implement custom analyses. After excluding a handful of samples that yielded fewer than 5000 total TRB sequences, 188 HIV repertoires remained for analysis. Of the roughly 190 retained HIV repertoires, about 61 were collected before and around 130 after ART initiation. Each repertoire was downsampled to 5000 TRB nucleotide sequences, and summary statistics were averaged across 100 downsampling iterations. TRB sequences were retained for analysis only if CDR3 regions of at least seven amino acids were present. Two measures captured diversity: a Shannon entropy-derived clonality score and the Gini coefficient. In the repertoire networks, any two of the top 5000 CDR3 amino acid sequences were linked whenever the two sequences differed by an edit distance of one. For TRB CDR3 amino acid sequences, GLIPH2 was used to predict antigen specificity groups and MHC restriction. Known CMV, EBV, HIV or tissue antigen associations were flagged by matching CDR3 amino acid sequences against VDJdb and McPAS-TCR. Pre-ART, post-ART and control groups were compared with Wilcoxon signed-rank tests and Holm-Bonferroni correction. Imported from immuneACCESS, the table was reduced by TCRdb to in-frame sequences with V and J called. These copies leave out some clones; in studies compared against another copy, an unresolved V gene accounts for under half, and the cause of the remainder is not known. The V and J calls and the clone size are those of that table, but D and trimming were determined from the DNA. This sample lists under 45,000 clones; 80% to 90% were detected once. The ten biggest clones cover nearly 5% of the sample.

Looking up the germline V gene (reference sequence) yields CDR1 MNHEY and CDR2 SMNVEV. The germline V end is reduced by 6 bases and the J end by 1 base; junction bases left unmatched: 7. The CDR3 goes from the cysteine to the phenylalanine over 16 residues. Just the 48-base CDR3 DNA is kept, in frame starting at base 1. This receptor was obtained from a woman aged 25 to 45 with HIV. Sequencing was performed on unsorted PBMCs, taken just under 2.9 years before starting antiretroviral therapy. The sequence links TRBV27 to TRBJ1-5, and 9 junctional nucleotides match TRBD1. The sequenced DNA is TGTGCCAGCAGACTCACAGGGGGCATGAGCAATCAGCCCCAGCATTTT. The encoded protein is CASRLTGGMSNQPQHF.